A single T cell receptor beta chain is shown here with its context. This clonotype was seen a single time. Its antigen remains undetermined. Base-call qualities are not available, and no considerably larger clone is one nucleotide away. One read alone lends weak support. Only healthy Caucasian donors were included. Three pairs of female monozygotic twins, all aged about 18 to 30 years, made up the twin cohort. Positive isolation kits from Invitrogen were used to isolate the CD4+ and CD8+ T cell populations. This record belongs to a study of identical twins (dated by TCRdb to the mid-2010s). For context, the study as a whole: TCR alpha and beta repertoires from monozygotic twins, unrelated adults of various ages and cord blood were deep-sequenced to test whether fetal clonotypes persist. To rule out contamination, replicate twin experiments were performed at different times with different library preparation protocols. Broader findings and caveats from the paper: The excess sharing between twins in beta out-of-frame sequences was weaker because fewer shared sequences reduced the signal-to-noise ratio. Compared with coincidental sharing between unrelated individuals, out-of-frame TCR alpha sequences shared between twins had an excess of sequences with low generation probability. Abundant cord blood beta clonotypes had fewer insertions, young adult naive repertoires showed a similar but weaker trend, and memory repertoires showed no such trend. Conclusions relied on cross-sectional statistical analysis, since the same donors could not be followed over many years. Out-of-frame TCR alpha sharing in monozygotic twins was systematically underestimated by recombination models, whereas sharing between unrelated individuals was in agreement with the recombination models. Zero-insertion analyses could be partly confounded by invariant T cells such as MAIT and iNKT, though diverse VJ usage argued against such confounding for most clonotypes.

Library creation used 5' RACE. Instrument on record: Illumina HiSeq 2000. Template switching added a universal primer binding site, and the final cDNA carried a unique molecular identifier that allowed TCR cDNA molecules to be counted accurately. Specific primers in the conserved constant-segment region were used to synthesize first-strand cDNA for the TCR alpha and beta chains. To control for contamination, every cDNA library carried two barcodes: a SMART-Mk sample barcode plus Illumina barcodes. Two successive PCR steps introduced TruSeq adapter sequences along with Illumina sample barcodes. The Illumina HiSeq platform was used with custom primers to sequence TCR alpha and beta cDNA libraries. In the paper's pipeline: Raw reads were processed with MiGEC to extract unique molecular identifiers, and MiXCR was used to determine CDR3 positions. For each individual, recombination models were inferred using an EM algorithm with the repgenHMM and IGoR tools. Shared clonotype analysis was performed with the tcR package in R, normalizing sharing by the product of cloneset sizes. To study raw recombination free of thymic and clonal selection effects, out-of-frame nonproductive sequences were analyzed. TCRdb took the public reads, trimmed them with fastp at Q25, ran MiXCR for clone calling and kept in-frame beta chains. A single entry per CDR3 protein holds the most common genes and DNA from its merged rows. The V and J calls were determined by TCRdb, not by the authors. The table for this sample lists some 500,000 distinct CDR3 sequences; over 11% of them were counted only once. The ten most abundant clones make up approximately 1% of the sample.

V drops 8 bases and J drops 10 bases, leaving 15 bases in between. From a lookup of the germline V gene, CDR1 and CDR2 are MRHNA and SNTAGT. The CDR3 starts with the cysteine, ends with the phenylalanine, and has 12 residues. Kept here is only the CDR3 DNA, which spans 36 bases and is read in frame from base 1. The same sample was also studied in work on yellow fever vaccine responses in identical twins. The second paper further reports: According to the authors, the vaccine-induced T cell response in identical twins seemed to be partly convergent and partly specific to each individual. The study precisely tracked vaccine-responding T cell clones in identical twins.

This TCR was sampled from a woman aged 18-29 years in good health. The sequenced material came from CD4+ T cells sorted from blood. The chain is assembled from TRBV6-4 and TRBJ2-4, with the D gene not clear enough to name. The DNA reads as follows: TGTGCCAGCTGCCGGTCTTTACCGATTCAGTACTTC. It specifies CASCRSLPIQYF.